This T cell receptor (beta chain) was retrieved from a study of T cell responses to AZD1222 COVID-19 vaccine. Study overall: Doses given second, at about 4 or about 12 weeks, were pooled.

Findings and limits, study-wide: Compared with day 0, the breadth and depth of the Spike-specific TCR repertoire rose significantly after two doses of AZD1222.

Trimming took off 2 bases at V and 10 bases at J, with 15 bases between the two ends. Germline V CDR1 and CDR2: MNHEY, SMNVEV (reference sequence). There are 14 residues in the CDR3. As regards this clone: Its antigen is not known.

The method was immunoSEQ multiplex PCR; TCRdb's version includes in-frame clones alone and lacks a portion of them. The repertoire holds more than 100,000 clones, with roughly 90% as singletons. The sample in question was peripheral blood, obtained on day 0 of AZD1222 vaccination. The chain employs TRBV27 and TRBJ2-1; maybe TRBD2 (5 bases). The sequence derives from an adult in good health. The CDR3 reads CASSLRLQRREQFF. Here the CDR3 DNA reads TGTGCCAGCAGTTTACGCCTCCAGCGGCGGGAGCAGTTCTTC.